Listed here are 21 T cell receptor beta chains from one sample, sequenced in a study of STAT5B mutations in CD4+ large granular lymphocyte leukemia. The protocol was immunoSEQ multiplex PCR, while the TCRdb copy is restricted to in-frame clones and leaves out a portion. This repertoire shows more than 30,000 clones, roughly 89% found once; its top ten account for roughly 0.43%. The sequencing input was CD4+ T cells from blood buffy coats. The receptors were sampled from a human donor in good health.

This clone has a single count. The V gene is TRBV5-1, the J gene TRBJ2-2, with 8 bases identical to TRBD1. Per germline, CDR1 SGHRS and CDR2 YFSETQ. The CDR3 is made up of 15 amino acids. V was clipped by 1 base and J by 4 bases; unmatched bases: 3. The CDR3 reads CASSLQGAGTGELFF. CDR3 DNA sequence: TGCGCCAGCAGCTTGCAGGGGGCAGGCACCGGGGAGCTGTTTTTT.

J is TRBJ2-5 and V is TRBV7-8; D call uncertain. Trimming removed 3 bases at V and 5 bases at J, with 13 bases between. The CDR3 spans 14 residues. The germline V gene encodes CDR1 SGHVS and CDR2 FQNEAQ. As DNA, the CDR3 is TGTGCCAGCAGCTTCCCGCTTGTGGGGGAGACCCAGTACTTC. Protein product: CASSFPLVGETQYF.

V usage is TRBV6-5 and J usage is TRBJ2-3; D gene uncertain. In germline, CDR1 is MNHEY, CDR2 SVGAGI. The CDR3 runs 11 residues. V was cut by 7 bases and J by 5 bases, with 7 bases left in between. CDR3 residues: CASKERDTQYF. The CDR3 DNA follows: TGTGCCAGCAAGGAGCGAGATACGCAGTATTTT.

The V and J genes are TRBV6-6 and TRBJ2-7; the match to TRBD1 covers 7 bases. The junction had 2 bases not matched to a gene; V was cut back by 2 bases and J by 1 base. The CDR3 contains 14 residues. Germline values: CDR1 MNHNY, CDR2 SVGAGI (reference sequence). CDR3 loop: CASSYGTASYEQYF. CDR3 nucleotide sequence: TGTGCCAGCAGTTACGGGACAGCTTCCTACGAGCAGTACTTC.

This clone was seen a single time. J is TRBJ2-2 and V is TRBV19; 9 nucleotides line up with TRBD2. The CDR3 spans 14 residues. Trimming at V came to 4 bases and at J to 5 bases, leaving 2 bases not matched to a gene. CDR1 is LNHDA, CDR2 SQIVND, per germline (reference sequence). The CDR3 is CASSTGLATGELFF. CDR3 nucleotides: TGTGCCAGTAGTACCGGACTAGCGACCGGGGAGCTGTTTTTT.

The J gene is TRBJ1-2, the V gene TRBV11-2; D remains unclear. From germline, CDR1 is SGHAT and CDR2 FQNNGV. The V end was cut by 4 bases, the J end by 6 bases, with 15 bases between. The CDR3 is made up of 14 amino acids. CDR3 amino acids: CASSSHTGVNGYTF. Written as DNA, the CDR3 is TGTGCCAGCAGCTCCCACACGGGTGTTAATGGCTACACCTTC.

The genes are TRBV11-2 and TRBJ2-3, with unresolved D. Trimming pared 4 bases from V and 1 base from J, leaving 9 bases between. This CDR3 region has 14 residues. Germline V gene data show CDR1 as SGHAT and CDR2 as FQNNGV. The CDR3 bases are TGTGCCAGCAGCTCTCCTACACGCACAGATACGCAGTATTTT. Its translation: CASSSPTRTDTQYF.

J is TRBJ2-1 and V is TRBV6-1; no firm D call. The V gene lost 2 bases and the J gene lost 4 bases, with 9 bases spanning the gap. Germline values: CDR1 MNHNS, CDR2 SASEGT. The CDR3 covers 14 residues. Here the CDR3 reads CASSESSGYNEQFF. DNA of the CDR3: TGTGCCAGCAGTGAAAGTTCCGGGTACAATGAGCAGTTCTTC.

The chain has TRBV28 and TRBJ2-1, with TRBD2 matching 10 bases. J lost 5 bases, V lost 6 bases, and 10 bases had no gene match. The CDR3 length is 16 residues. Germline V gene sequence: CDR1 MDHEN, CDR2 SYDVKM. The CDR3 loop is CASSRLGTSVNNEQFF. The CDR3 DNA reads TGTGCCAGCAGCCGCCTCGGGACTAGCGTAAACAATGAGCAGTTCTTC.

The CDR3 DNA is TGTGCCAGCAGTTTTTCCGGCACTAATGAAAAACTGTTTTTT. This translates into CASSFSGTNEKLFF. V gene TRBV28 combines with J gene TRBJ1-4, with no clear D. The V end lost 3 bases, the J end lost 2 bases, and 7 bases lay between the germline ends. This CDR3 region has 14 residues. Per the germline V gene, CDR1 is MDHEN and CDR2 is SYDVKM.

This rearrangement joins TRBV12-5 to TRBJ2-3; 14 nucleotides line up with TRBD2. J gave up 5 bases and V 6 bases, and 7 bases lay outside the gene matches. Germline assignment: CDR1 LGHNT and CDR2 FRNRAP. This CDR3 has 16 residues. The CDR3 loop reads CASGPGLAGELDTQYF. CDR3 bases: TGTGCTAGTGGACCGGGACTAGCGGGAGAATTAGATACGCAGTATTTT.

The V call is TRBV7-2, the J call TRBJ1-2; D is possibly TRBD1 (6 bases). Germline CDR1 and CDR2: SGHTA and FQGNSA. V gave up 1 base and J gave up 8 bases, with 14 bases separating them. The CDR3 is 14 amino acids. The CDR3 DNA is TGTGCCAGCAGCTTAGGACAGGCTCGGGTCGGCTACACCTTC. Translated: CASSLGQARVGYTF.

In its sample, this clone was seen a few times. The gene calls are TRBV6-1 and TRBJ1-5, with 9 nucleotides matching TRBD1. From germline, CDR1 is MNHNS and CDR2 SASEGT. The CDR3 runs to 15 residues. V shed 4 bases, J shed 6 bases, and the junction held 7 bases outside the gene matches. CDR3 nucleotides: TGTGCCAGCAGTGGGGAACAGGGGGCAGGTCAGCCCCAGCATTTT. Amino acid sequence: CASSGEQGAGQPQHF.

The chain carries TRBV5-8 and TRBJ2-6; D gene ambiguous. Trimming removed 2 bases from V and 0 bases from J, with 9 bases in between. CDR1 is SGHTS, CDR2 YDEGEE, per germline. The CDR3 is made up of 16 amino acids. The CDR3 region has the DNA TGTGCCAGCAGCTTCCGAGGATTCTCTGGGGCCAACGTCCTGACTTTC. Translating gives CASSFRGFSGANVLTF.

The V gene is TRBV12-5, the J gene TRBJ2-3; D is uncertain. Germline V lookup: CDR1 LGHNT, CDR2 FRNRAP. The length of the CDR3 is 15 residues. The V end lost 4 bases, the J end lost 0 bases, and 11 bases lay between the germline ends. DNA of the CDR3: TGTGCTAGTGGTTCTGGGCAGTCTAGCACAGATACGCAGTATTTT. It yields the protein CASGSGQSSTDTQYF.

This clone was found once. V is TRBV14 and J is TRBJ2-1; 14 bases line up with TRBD2. The CDR3 has 18 residues. V was clipped by 0 bases and J by 11 bases; unmatched bases: 12. Germline CDR1 and CDR2: SGHDN and FVKESK. The CDR3: CASSQDYGSGLAGVKQFF. DNA for the CDR3: TGTGCCAGCAGCCAAGATTATGGCTCGGGACTAGCGGGAGTCAAGCAGTTCTTC.

The V gene is TRBV6-1, the J gene TRBJ2-1, with 15 bases aligning to TRBD2. CDR1 is MNHNS and CDR2 is SASEGT in the germline V gene. The CDR3 has 22 amino acids. Trimming cost V 1 base and J 0 bases; bases outside gene matches: 13. The CDR3 reads CASSEVPAPRTSGRDSYNEQFF. The CDR3 bases are TGTGCCAGCAGTGAAGTGCCGGCCCCACGGACTAGCGGGAGGGACTCCTACAATGAGCAGTTCTTC.

CDR3 loop: CASSLSGGNQPQHF. CDR3 nucleotide sequence: TGTGCCAGCAGTTTGTCAGGGGGCAATCAGCCCCAGCATTTT. The J gene is TRBJ1-5, the V gene TRBV27; weak D call: TRBD1 (6 bases). V lost 3 bases, J lost 2 bases, and 8 bases lay in between. Per germline, CDR1 MNHEY and CDR2 SMNVEV (reference sequence). This CDR3 has 14 residues.

In its sample, this clone was seen a few times. The genes are TRBV11-3 and TRBJ2-7; 10 positions agree with TRBD1. The CDR3 runs to 12 residues. V dropped 7 bases and J dropped 6; count of bases not matched to a gene: 3. Germline V gene sequence: CDR1 SGHNT, CDR2 YENEEA. CDR3 sequence reads: CASTRTGGEQYF. CDR3 coding DNA: TGTGCCAGCACCAGGACAGGGGGCGAGCAGTACTTC.

This clone appeared once. The rearrangement joins TRBV4-1 to TRBJ2-1, with D perhaps matching TRBD2 (5 bases). V shed 4 bases and J shed 8 bases, with 18 bases lying between them. Germline V CDR1 and CDR2: MGHRA, YSYEKL. This CDR3 comprises 15 residues. The CDR3 is CASSPLGLALDEQFF. CDR3 bases: TGCGCCAGCAGCCCCCTCGGGCTAGCCTTAGATGAGCAGTTCTTC.

This chain links TRBV19 with TRBJ1-4, with D possibly TRBD1 on 6 matching bases. The CDR3 extends over 14 amino acids. Germline lookup yields CDR1 LNHDA and CDR2 SQIVND (reference sequence). Trimming removed 6 bases at V and 1 base at J, with 9 bases between. CDR3 sequence (DNA): TGTGCCAGTAGCCAACAGGGAACTAATGAAAAACTGTTTTTT. Protein: CASSQQGTNEKLFF.